The rows below give T cell receptor beta chains drawn from one sample of a study of cytomegalovirus exposure and HLA in healthy donors. Sequenced by immunoSEQ multiplex PCR; TCRdb stores in-frame clones only, minus some. The sample holds some 92,000 clones, more than 65% seen once. The specimen was PBMCs. Receptors were obtained from a man aged 25 to 40 in good health and CMV-seronegative. CDR3s include the opening cysteine and the closing phenylalanine or tryptophan.

J gene | V gene | CDR3 protein
TRBJ1-2 | TRBV28 | CASSPNLGAYGYTF
TRBJ2-3 | TRBV5-1 | CASSLAGGTDTQYF
TRBJ2-1 | TRBV25-1 | CASSEWAGGVPHENEQFF
TRBJ1-5 | TRBV5-1 | CASSPGTGTGQPQHF
TRBJ1-1 | TRBV25-1 | CASSEEQGGTEAFF
TRBJ1-2 | TRBV30 | CATPRQAYGYTF
TRBJ2-5 | TRBV5-1 | CASSARGAVQETQYF
TRBJ1-6 | TRBV27 | CASRRESSYNSPLHF
TRBJ1-1 | TRBV20-1 | CSARGTSEAFF
TRBJ1-5 | TRBV2 | CASRLGALNQPQHF
TRBJ1-1 | TRBV5-1 | CASSPGWGQGSRNTEAFF
TRBJ1-1 | TRBV7-3 | CASSLGEGNTEAFF
TRBJ1-2 | TRBV28 | CASSLRDRGDNYGYTF
TRBJ1-5 | TRBV6-5 | CASSYSGQGNQPQHF
TRBJ1-2 | TRBV7-2 | CASSVDRGRSNGYTF
TRBJ1-4 | TRBV7-9 | CASSLIGVYEKLFF
TRBJ1-2 | TRBV7-2 | CASSAGGAYGYTF
TRBJ1-2 | TRBV29-1 | CSVTPGTAVGAGYTF
TRBJ2-7 | TRBV5-1 | CASSLGGSGIYEQYF
TRBJ1-5 | TRBV5-4 | CASSLQGNQPQHF
TRBJ1-2 | TRBV19 | CASSIGQVGFYGYTF
TRBJ2-7 | TRBV7-6 | CASSSGLAGGAEQYF
TRBJ2-7 | TRBV14 | CASSGLGQGGDEQYF
TRBJ1-4 | TRBV5-4 | CASSLGAEPTNEKLFF
TRBJ1-5 | TRBV9 | CASSVQGNIGQPQHF
TRBJ1-3 | TRBV6-1 | CASSSTGPSGNTIYF
TRBJ2-2 | TRBV25-1 | CASSDRPQYRNTGELFF
TRBJ2-5 | TRBV5-4 | CASSRSGGGETQYF
TRBJ2-1 | TRBV7-3 | CASSLSGRTYNEQFF
TRBJ1-1 | TRBV19 | CASSTTVTEAFF
TRBJ2-1 | TRBV27 | CASRSGQGPPFYNEQFF
TRBJ2-1 | TRBV29-1 | CSAISGGAIYNEQFF
TRBJ1-1 | TRBV4-1 | CASGSRAGSPEAFF
TRBJ2-7 | TRBV11-2 | CASSFTSGETYEQYF
TRBJ1-1 | TRBV19 | CASSPLGGGTEAFF
TRBJ2-7 | TRBV11-2 | CASSAGSHEQYF
TRBJ1-1 | TRBV19 | CASSRKTVGFMNTEAFF
TRBJ1-4 | TRBV19 | CASNRGGYEKLFF
TRBJ1-5 | TRBV2 | CASRSTWGLGNNQPQHF
TRBJ1-1 | TRBV14 | CASSQATGMNTEAFF
TRBJ2-7 | TRBV27 | CASSPRTDYEQYF
TRBJ1-4 | TRBV5-1 | CASSFFTGAFGEKLFF
TRBJ2-7 | TRBV5-4 | CASSPGDWAEQYF
TRBJ1-2 | TRBV2 | CAYGGTDYGYTF
TRBJ2-7 | TRBV21-1 | CASSKVSNYEQYF
TRBJ1-1 | TRBV19 | CASSQGTDGTEAFF
TRBJ2-7 | TRBV9 | CASSHRDRAYEQYF
TRBJ2-1 | TRBV5-1 | CASSPSAGTGYNEQFF
TRBJ1-2 | TRBV6-1 | CASSEGTTRGYTF
TRBJ2-7 | TRBV7-9 | CASSLAGAREYEQYF
TRBJ2-5 | TRBV14 | CASSHWTVQETQYF
TRBJ2-1 | TRBV7-9 | CASSLGKRGGDEQFF
TRBJ2-7 | TRBV29-1 | CSVGQGRYEQYF
TRBJ1-3 | TRBV7-6 | CASSLVVGQSSGNTIYF
TRBJ1-2 | TRBV5-6 | CASSLSRAYGYTF